Shown below are 31 T cell receptor beta chains from a single sample sequenced in a study of CD8 T cells in ankylosing spondylitis. A single record per CDR3 protein comes from TCRdb applying MiXCR to the 5' RACE reads. This table holds 200,000 to 300,000 distinct CDR3 sequences, 20% to 30% found once. The sequencing sample was made of blood, either unsorted or a sorted T cell fraction (not recorded which). The receptors stem from a male donor with ankylosing spondylitis or in good health (not recorded which).

The chain uses TRBV20-1 and TRBJ2-7; 10 nucleotides match TRBD1. V lost 6 bases to trimming and J lost 5 bases; unmatched junction nucleotides: 10. The CDR3 has 14 residues. CDR1 and CDR2 (germline): DFQATT, SNEGSKA (reference sequence). CDR3 in amino acids: CSAPRQGAFNEQYF. The CDR3 nucleotides read TGCAGTGCCCCTCGACAGGGGGCTTTCAACGAGCAGTACTTC.

The V gene is TRBV6-1, the J gene TRBJ2-3; D is perhaps TRBD2 (5 bases). The CDR3 consists of 14 residues. V dropped 7 bases and J dropped 4 bases, with 15 bases sitting between them. Germline lookup yields CDR1 MNHNS and CDR2 SASEGT. CDR3 loop: CASTRTSLADTQYF. Written as DNA, the CDR3 is TGTGCCAGCACCCGCACTAGTCTCGCAGATACGCAGTATTTT.

V is TRBV18 and J is TRBJ2-5; possible D gene TRBD1, 5 bases. CDR1 and CDR2 (germline): KGHSH, LQKENI. The CDR3 is 15 amino acids. The V and J ends lost 1 base and 1 base respectively, with 10 bases between them. Written as DNA, the CDR3 is TGTGCCAGCTCACCACGGGGCCAGACCCAAGAGACCCAGTACTTC. Encoded protein: CASSPRGQTQETQYF.

This clonotype was recorded many times. This chain links TRBV4-1 with TRBJ2-1, with 8 nucleotides matching TRBD2. The CDR3 totals 16 residues. The V gene's germline CDR1 is MGHRA and CDR2 YSYEKL. Losses at the gene ends were 1 base for V and 6 bases for J; bases not matched to a gene: 8. CDR3 bases: TGCGCCAGCAGCCAAGTGGGGCGGGGGGACCGCAATGAGCAGTTCTTC. The encoded protein is CASSQVGRGDRNEQFF.

The V gene is TRBV6-1, the J gene TRBJ2-6, with D possibly TRBD1 on 5 matching bases. Trimming shortened V by 3 bases and J by 4 bases, and 7 bases separated the two germline ends. The CDR3 has 14 amino acids. Germline V gives CDR1 MNHNS, CDR2 SASEGT. CDR3 in DNA: TGTGCCAGCAGTGACAGGGTCGGGGCCAACGTCCTGACTTTC. It is translated as CASSDRVGANVLTF.

This clonotype was seen a few times. This chain joins TRBV20-1 and TRBJ1-5; D is perhaps TRBD1 (5 bases). The CDR3 consists of 14 residues. The germline gives CDR1 DFQATT, CDR2 SNEGSKA (reference sequence). Deletions cut 0 bases from V and 7 bases from J, with 13 bases between. CDR3 sequence reads: CSARDGAGKQPQHF. For the CDR3, the DNA is TGCAGTGCTAGAGACGGGGCGGGTAAGCAGCCCCAGCATTTT.

The chain has TRBV20-1 and TRBJ2-1, with TRBD1 matching 12 bases. The CDR3 totals 20 residues. Trimming cost V 3 bases and J 0 bases; bases outside gene matches: 15. Per the germline V gene, CDR1 is DFQATT and CDR2 is SNEGSKA (reference sequence). The CDR3 bases are TGCAGTGCTAGGAGGGAGATGGGGACAGGGGGCCGGAGCTCCTACAATGAGCAGTTCTTC. Translated, it gives CSARREMGTGGRSSYNEQFF.

V gene TRBV29-1 combines with J gene TRBJ1-6; no clear D. The CDR3 covers 13 residues. The V and J ends lost 6 bases and 6 bases respectively, with 12 bases between them. In germline, CDR1 is SQVTM, CDR2 ANQGSEA. CDR3: CSVRIDLNSPLHF. Here the CDR3 DNA reads TGCAGCGTCCGAATAGACCTTAATTCACCCCTCCACTTT.

The V call is TRBV24-1, the J call TRBJ2-5; 9 bases map to TRBD2. The trim removed 1 base at V and 3 bases at J, leaving 2 bases unmatched. Per the germline V gene, CDR1 is KGHDR and CDR2 is SFDVKD. The CDR3 is made up of 15 amino acids. The chain's CDR3 is CATSDFERGEETQYF. As DNA, the CDR3 is TGTGCCACCAGTGATTTTGAGCGGGGGGAAGAGACCCAGTACTTC.

The chain employs TRBV12-3 or TRBV12-4 and TRBJ2-6, with TRBD2 as a possible D gene (5 bases). The V end lost 5 bases, the J end lost 4 bases, and 12 bases lay between the germline ends. This CDR3 region has 15 residues. The CDR3 reads CASSPSRGGANVLTF. For the CDR3, the DNA is TGTGCCAGCAGTCCTAGCCGGGGAGGGGCCAACGTCCTGACTTTC.

Details on this clonotype: At one end the junction does not follow the germline gene, possibly because of a read error. This chain uses TRBV7-7 with TRBJ2-1; no reliable D call. Germline CDR1 SSHAT, CDR2 FNYEAQ (reference sequence). This CDR3 region has 14 residues. Here the CDR3 reads CASSLEAWGQEQFF. The CDR3 DNA sequence: TGTGCTAGCAGCTTAGAGGCATGGGGTCAGGAGCAGTTCTTC.

This clonotype was counted at least ten times. The J gene is TRBJ2-3, the V gene TRBV20-1; D might be TRBD1 (5 bases). This CDR3 region has 14 residues. V shed 4 bases and J shed 2 bases, with 13 bases lying between them. Per the germline V gene, CDR1 is DFQATT and CDR2 is SNEGSKA (reference sequence). The CDR3 DNA reads TGCAGTGCTAACCTCGACAGACCCACAGATACGCAGTATTTT. Translated: CSANLDRPTDTQYF.

The sample holds many counts of this clonotype. V gene TRBV12-3 or TRBV12-4 combines with J gene TRBJ2-4; 7 bases match TRBD1. After removal of 6 bases from V and 7 bases from J, the junction contained 3 bases not matched to a gene. The CDR3 runs to 12 residues. CDR3 sequence: CASSQQGNIQYF. The CDR3 coding sequence is TGTGCCAGCAGCCAACAGGGGAACATTCAGTACTTC.

This clonotype was detected many times. V usage is TRBV20-1 and J usage is TRBJ2-3; 7 nucleotides line up with TRBD1. Per germline, CDR1 DFQATT and CDR2 SNEGSKA (reference sequence). The CDR3 runs 12 residues. The V gene end was trimmed by 7 bases and the J gene end by 3 bases; junction bases not matched to a gene: 4. CDR3: CSGTGETDTQYF. Written as DNA, the CDR3 is TGCAGTGGAACAGGGGAGACAGATACGCAGTATTTT.

This clonotype has a handful of counts. The genes are TRBV20-1 and TRBJ1-2; TRBD1 is a possible D gene (5 bases). Germline CDR1 and CDR2: DFQATT and SNEGSKA (reference sequence). V dropped 3 bases and J dropped 3 bases, with 17 bases sitting between them. The CDR3 is 15 residues long. CDR3 in amino acids: CSASTEGTNDYGYTF. The DNA of the CDR3 is TGCAGTGCTAGTACTGAGGGGACTAACGACTATGGCTACACCTTC.

The rearrangement joins TRBV7-8 to TRBJ2-7, with a tentative D call TRBD2 (7 bases). The CDR3 runs to 17 residues. The germline CDR1 and CDR2 sequences are SGHVS and FQNEAQ. The V end was cut by 2 bases, the J end by 7 bases, with 24 bases between. The CDR3 region has the DNA TGTGCCAGCAGCTTACGCCGCGGGGGCCTACGTTCGTGGGAGCAGTACTTC. It encodes CASSLRRGGLRSWEQYF. Looking up the rest from reference TRBV7-8 and TRBJ2-7 gives the full variable domain: GAGVSQSPRYKVAKRGQDVALRCDPISGHVSLFWYQQALGQGPEFLTYFQNEAQLDKSGLPSDRFFAERPEGSVSTLKIQRTQQEDSAVYLCASSLRRGGLRSWEQYFGPGTRLTVT.

This clonotype was picked up many times. V is TRBV20-1 and J is TRBJ1-4; the D gene is possibly TRBD1 (5 bases). Germline V CDR1 and CDR2: DFQATT, SNEGSKA (reference sequence). V was pared by 2 bases and J by 5 bases, with 18 bases between. There are 16 residues in the CDR3. The CDR3, as DNA: TGCAGTGCTAGACAATATGGACGGGGGGGAAATGAAAAACTGTTTTTT. Protein product: CSARQYGRGGNEKLFF.

This clonotype was seen only a few times. The chain links TRBV20-1 to TRBJ2-5, with D possibly TRBD2 on 7 matching bases. The germline CDR1 and CDR2 sequences are DFQATT and SNEGSKA (reference sequence). V lost 0 bases to trimming and J lost 3 bases, with 14 bases between them. This CDR3 has 15 residues. CDR3 coding DNA: TGCAGTGCTAGAGATCCCCGGGGGGCGAAAGAGACCCAGTACTTC. Protein sequence: CSARDPRGAKETQYF.

This clonotype has a single count. This chain uses TRBV12-3 or TRBV12-4 with TRBJ2-5; D is perhaps TRBD2 (5 bases). This CDR3 is built from 14 residues. Trimming stripped 3 bases from V and 6 bases from J, with 14 bases between. The CDR3 reads CASSFKRFLQTQYF. CDR3 in DNA: TGTGCCAGCAGTTTCAAGCGGTTCCTGCAGACCCAGTACTTC.

This rearrangement joins TRBV11-2 to TRBJ2-5, with unresolved D. The V and J ends lost 2 bases and 1 base respectively, with 11 bases between them. CDR1 SGHAT and CDR2 FQNNGV come from the germline V gene. The CDR3 sequence is 15 residues long. The CDR3: CASSLTLSIQETQYF. The DNA for the CDR3 is TGTGCCAGCAGCTTAACGCTGAGCATCCAAGAGACCCAGTACTTC.

The chain's CDR3 is CASSIDQGREQFF. CDR3 nucleotide sequence: TGTGCCAGTAGTATAGATCAGGGTCGTGAGCAGTTCTTC. The V call is TRBV19, the J call TRBJ2-1; weak D call: TRBD1 (5 bases). Trimming pared 0 bases from V and 9 bases from J, leaving 9 bases between. The CDR3 has 13 residues. Per germline, CDR1 LNHDA and CDR2 SQIVND (reference sequence).

The J gene is TRBJ2-1, the V gene TRBV10-1; D perhaps matches TRBD1 (6 bases). CDR1 is WNHNN and CDR2 is SYGVQD in the germline V gene (reference sequence). The CDR3 extends over 13 amino acids. Trimming cost V 3 bases and J 8 bases, with 11 bases left between them. CDR3 sequence reads: CASSEVRGYEQFF. The CDR3 DNA is TGCGCCAGCAGTGAAGTCAGGGGCTATGAGCAGTTCTTC.

The chain employs TRBV7-6 and TRBJ2-2; D remains ambiguous. CDR3 length equals 13 residues. CDR1 is SGHVS and CDR2 is FNYEAQ in the germline V gene. Trimming stripped 3 bases from V and 6 bases from J, with 8 bases between. The CDR3 here is CASSLRTPGELFF. CDR3 sequence (DNA): TGTGCCAGCAGCTTGCGGACCCCCGGGGAGCTGTTTTTT.

This clonotype was seen more than once but under ten times. V gene TRBV20-1 combines with J gene TRBJ2-1, with 9 bases matching TRBD2. The J segment lost 4 bases and the V segment lost 7 bases, leaving 14 bases of the junction unmatched. The V gene's germline CDR1 is DFQATT and CDR2 SNEGSKA (reference sequence). The CDR3 length is 16 residues. The CDR3 region has the DNA TGCAGTGTTAGGACTAAGGCGGGGGGGCGTTACAATGAGCAGTTCTTC. This translates into CSVRTKAGGRYNEQFF.

The V and J genes are TRBV20-1 and TRBJ2-7; D gene uncertain. Germline V lookup: CDR1 DFQATT, CDR2 SNEGSKA (reference sequence). The length of the CDR3 is 10 residues. V lost 7 bases to trimming and J lost 13 bases, with 17 bases between them. Here the CDR3 DNA reads TGCAGTGTACCGGGCCAAGTGGCCTACTTC. Encoded protein: CSVPGQVAYF.

This clonotype was seen ten or more times. V usage is TRBV29-1 and J usage is TRBJ2-5; D is ambiguous. The germline V gene has CDR1 SQVTM and CDR2 ANQGSEA. This CDR3 spans 11 amino acids. V dropped 4 bases and J dropped 5 bases, with 8 bases sitting between them. CDR3 DNA sequence: TGCAGCGTTGGATCGCCGGAGACCCAGTACTTC. Translated, it gives CSVGSPETQYF.

This clonotype was found many times. The J gene is TRBJ1-5, the V gene TRBV20-1; D call uncertain. The CDR3 length is 13 residues. V lost 7 bases and J 1 base, leaving 11 bases between the germline ends. Per the germline V gene, CDR1 is DFQATT and CDR2 is SNEGSKA (reference sequence). The CDR3 sequence is CSVTLRSNQPQHF. CDR3 DNA: TGCAGTGTTACTCTCCGAAGCAATCAGCCCCAGCATTTT.

The chain recombines TRBV12-3 or TRBV12-4 with TRBJ2-3; D possibly corresponds to TRBD2 (6 bases). Trimming removed 1 base from V and 12 bases from J, with 17 bases in between. The CDR3 is made up of 14 amino acids. CDR3 nucleotide sequence: TGTGCCAGCAGTTTAGGGGGTGGGAGGTTTTTACAGTATTTT. This encodes CASSLGGGRFLQYF.

This clonotype was detected many times. The chain couples TRBV29-1 to TRBJ1-1, with D tentatively TRBD1 (5 bases). Germline CDR1 is SQVTM and CDR2 is ANQGSEA. The CDR3 contains 12 residues. Deletions cut 4 bases from V and 6 bases from J, with 12 bases between. In nucleotides, the CDR3 is TGCAGCGTTGGCCTTGGAGGGGCTGAAGCTTTCTTT. Translated: CSVGLGGAEAFF.

This clonotype was seen more than once but under ten times. V usage is TRBV20-1 and J usage is TRBJ1-1; D remains unclear. Germline CDR1 DFQATT, CDR2 SNEGSKA (reference sequence). V was clipped by 5 bases and J by 7 bases, with 17 bases between them. The CDR3 loop spans 13 amino acids. The CDR3 region is CSADGPSRLEAFF. The CDR3 nucleotides are TGCAGTGCTGACGGGCCTTCCCGACTTGAAGCTTTCTTT.

This clonotype has at least ten counts. The chain recombines TRBV10-3 with TRBJ2-7; 10 nucleotides align to TRBD2. The junction had 2 bases not matched to a gene; V was cut back by 9 bases and J by 3 bases. Germline V gene sequence: CDR1 ENHRY, CDR2 SYGVKD. The CDR3 is 12 amino acids. As DNA, the CDR3 is TGTGCCATGAGGACTAGCGGCTACGAGCAGTACTTC. Its protein product is CAMRTSGYEQYF.